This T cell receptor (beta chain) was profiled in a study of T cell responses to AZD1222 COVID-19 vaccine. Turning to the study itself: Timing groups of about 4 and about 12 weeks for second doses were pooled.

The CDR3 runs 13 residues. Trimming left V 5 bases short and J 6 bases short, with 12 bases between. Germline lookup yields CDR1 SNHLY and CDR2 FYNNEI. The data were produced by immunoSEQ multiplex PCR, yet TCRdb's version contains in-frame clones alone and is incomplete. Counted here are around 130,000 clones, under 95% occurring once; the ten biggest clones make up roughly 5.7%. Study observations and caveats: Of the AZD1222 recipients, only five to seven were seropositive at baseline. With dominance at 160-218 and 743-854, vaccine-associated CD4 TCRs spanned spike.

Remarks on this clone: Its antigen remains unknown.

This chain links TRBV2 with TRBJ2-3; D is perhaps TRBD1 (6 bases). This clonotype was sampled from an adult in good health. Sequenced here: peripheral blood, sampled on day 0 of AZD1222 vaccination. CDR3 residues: CASSKNRVDTQYF. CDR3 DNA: TGTGCCAGCAGTAAGAACAGGGTCGATACGCAGTATTTT. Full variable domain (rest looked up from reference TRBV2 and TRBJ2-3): EPEVTQTPSHQVTQMGQEVILRCVPISNHLYFYWYRQILGQKVEFLVSFYNNEISEKSEIFDDQFSVERPDGSNFTLKIRSTKLEDSAMYFCASSKNRVDTQYFGPGTRLTVL.